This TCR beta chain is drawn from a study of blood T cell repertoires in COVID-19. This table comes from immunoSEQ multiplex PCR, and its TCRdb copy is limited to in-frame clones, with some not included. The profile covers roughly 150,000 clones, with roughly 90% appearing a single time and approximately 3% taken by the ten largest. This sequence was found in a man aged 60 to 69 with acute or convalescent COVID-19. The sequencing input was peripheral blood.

CDR3 amino acids: CASSLEQGNYGYTF. CDR3 in DNA: TGTGCCAGCAGCTTGGAGCAGGGTAACTATGGCTACACCTTC. V usage is TRBV5-4 and J usage is TRBJ1-2, with D perhaps matching TRBD1 (5 bases). CDR1 SGHNT and CDR2 YYREEE come from the germline V gene (reference sequence). This CDR3 is 14 amino acids long. Trimming pared 0 bases from V and 1 base from J, leaving 7 bases between.